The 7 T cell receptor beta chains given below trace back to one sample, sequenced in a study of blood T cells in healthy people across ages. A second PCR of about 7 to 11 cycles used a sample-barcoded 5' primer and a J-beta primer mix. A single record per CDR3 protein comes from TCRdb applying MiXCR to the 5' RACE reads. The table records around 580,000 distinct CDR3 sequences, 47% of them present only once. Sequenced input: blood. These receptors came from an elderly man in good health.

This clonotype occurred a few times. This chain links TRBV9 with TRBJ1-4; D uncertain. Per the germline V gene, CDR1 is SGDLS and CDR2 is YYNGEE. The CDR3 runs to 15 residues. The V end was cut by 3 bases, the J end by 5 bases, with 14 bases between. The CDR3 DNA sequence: TGTGCCAGCAGCGCGGAAGGTGGAGGGAATGAAAAACTGTTTTTT. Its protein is CASSAEGGGNEKLFF.

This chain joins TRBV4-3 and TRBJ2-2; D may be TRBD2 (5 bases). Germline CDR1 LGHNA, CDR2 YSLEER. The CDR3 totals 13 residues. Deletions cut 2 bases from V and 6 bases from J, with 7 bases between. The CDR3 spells CASSQRRAGELFF. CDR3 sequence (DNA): TGCGCCAGCAGCCAAAGGCGGGCCGGGGAGCTGTTTTTT.

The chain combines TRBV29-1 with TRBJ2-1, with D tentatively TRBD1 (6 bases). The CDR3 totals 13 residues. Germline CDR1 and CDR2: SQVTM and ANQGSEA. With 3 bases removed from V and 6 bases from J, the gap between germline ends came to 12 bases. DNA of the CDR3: TGCAGCGTTGAGGGGGCGGTTGGCAATGAGCAGTTCTTC. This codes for CSVEGAVGNEQFF.

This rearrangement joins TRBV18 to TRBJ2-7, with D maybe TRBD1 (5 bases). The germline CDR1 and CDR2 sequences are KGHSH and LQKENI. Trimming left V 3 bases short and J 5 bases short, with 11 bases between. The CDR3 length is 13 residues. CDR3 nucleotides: TGTGCCAGCTCACCGCCCGGACACGACGAGCAGTACTTC. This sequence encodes CASSPPGHDEQYF.

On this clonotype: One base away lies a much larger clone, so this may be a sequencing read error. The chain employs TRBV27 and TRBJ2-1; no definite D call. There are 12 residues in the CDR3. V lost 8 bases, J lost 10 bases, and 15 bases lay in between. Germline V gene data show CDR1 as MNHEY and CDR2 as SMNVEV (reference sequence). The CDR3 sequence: CASRRENYEQFF. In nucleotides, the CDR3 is TGTGCCAGCCGGAGAGAAAACTACGAGCAGTTCTTC.

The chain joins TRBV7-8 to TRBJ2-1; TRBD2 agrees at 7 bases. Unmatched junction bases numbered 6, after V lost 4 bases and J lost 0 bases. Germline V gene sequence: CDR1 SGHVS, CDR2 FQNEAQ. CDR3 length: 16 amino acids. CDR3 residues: CASSSDGRSSYNEQFF. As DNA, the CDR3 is TGTGCCAGCAGCTCGGACGGGAGGAGCTCCTACAATGAGCAGTTCTTC.

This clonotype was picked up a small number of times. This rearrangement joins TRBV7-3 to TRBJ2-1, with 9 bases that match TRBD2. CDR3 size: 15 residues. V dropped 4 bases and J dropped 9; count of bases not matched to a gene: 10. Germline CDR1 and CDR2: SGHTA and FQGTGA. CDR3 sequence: CASSSPTSGSFEQFF. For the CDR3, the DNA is TGTGCCAGCAGCTCTCCGACTAGCGGATCCTTTGAGCAGTTCTTC.